This T cell receptor (beta chain) was identified during a study of T cell changes during pregnancy in multiple sclerosis. Repertoires were generated with immunoSEQ multiplex PCR, while TCRdb's copy carries only in-frame clones and drops some. Among around 100,000 clones, 90% were seen once, and the ten largest hold under 0.85%. Losses at the gene ends were 5 bases for V and 7 bases for J; bases not matched to a gene: 4. The germline gives CDR1 MNHNY, CDR2 SVGAGI (reference sequence). This CDR3 contains 12 residues. This TCR was recovered from a female donor in good health, enrolled as a control in a pregnancy study. The chain recombines TRBV6-6 with TRBJ2-7; TRBD1 agrees at 8 bases. Specimen: peripheral blood, collected in the second trimester of pregnancy. This chain's CDR3 is CASSPGTGEQYF. The CDR3 nucleotides are TGTGCCAGCAGTCCTGGGACAGGAGAGCAGTACTTC.